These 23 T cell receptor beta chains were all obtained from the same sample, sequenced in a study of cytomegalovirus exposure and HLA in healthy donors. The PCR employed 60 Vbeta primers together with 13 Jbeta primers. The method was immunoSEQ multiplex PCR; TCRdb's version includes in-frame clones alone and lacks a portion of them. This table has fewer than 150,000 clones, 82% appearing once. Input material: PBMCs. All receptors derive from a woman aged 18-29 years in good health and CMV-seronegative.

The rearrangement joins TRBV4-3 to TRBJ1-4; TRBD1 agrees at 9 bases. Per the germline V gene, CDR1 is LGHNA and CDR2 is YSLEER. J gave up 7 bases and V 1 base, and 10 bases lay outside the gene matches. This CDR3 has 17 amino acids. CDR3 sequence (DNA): TGCGCCAGCAGCCAAGGGGGACAGGGAGAAGGTGGTGAAAAACTGTTTTTT. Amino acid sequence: CASSQGGQGEGGEKLFF.

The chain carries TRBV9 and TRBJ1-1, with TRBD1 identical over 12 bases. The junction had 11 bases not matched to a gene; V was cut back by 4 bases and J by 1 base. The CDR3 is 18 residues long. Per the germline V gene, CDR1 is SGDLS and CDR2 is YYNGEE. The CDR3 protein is CASSSPPGTGGANTEAFF. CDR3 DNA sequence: TGTGCCAGCAGCTCACCCCCCGGGACAGGGGGCGCGAACACTGAAGCTTTCTTT.

This chain's CDR3 is CAISAEEGEKLFF. The CDR3 nucleotides read TGTGCCATCAGTGCGGAGGAGGGAGAAAAACTGTTTTTT. The rearrangement uses TRBV10-3 and TRBJ1-4, with no clear D. Germline CDR1 reads ENHRY; CDR2 reads SYGVKD. V lost 4 bases to trimming and J lost 8 bases, with 11 bases between them. The CDR3 loop spans 13 amino acids.

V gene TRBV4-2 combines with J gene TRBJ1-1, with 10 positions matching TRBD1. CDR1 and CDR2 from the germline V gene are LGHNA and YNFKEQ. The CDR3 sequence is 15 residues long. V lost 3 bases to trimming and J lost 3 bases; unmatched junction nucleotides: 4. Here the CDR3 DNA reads TGTGCCAGCAGCCAGGGGACAGGGGTTGACACTGAAGCTTTCTTT. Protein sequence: CASSQGTGVDTEAFF.

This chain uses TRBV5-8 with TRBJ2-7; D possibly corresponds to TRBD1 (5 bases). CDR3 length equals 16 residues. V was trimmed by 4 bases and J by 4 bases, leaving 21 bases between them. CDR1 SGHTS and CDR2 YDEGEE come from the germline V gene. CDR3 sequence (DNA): TGTGCCAGCAGCGCTATTGGCGTGGCAGGGTGGTACGAGCAGTACTTC. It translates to CASSAIGVAGWYEQYF. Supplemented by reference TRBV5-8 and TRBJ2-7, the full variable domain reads EAGVTQSPTHLIKTRGQQATLRCSPISGHTSVYWYQQALGLGLQFLLWYDEGEERNRGNFPPRFSGRQFPNYSSELNVNALELEDSALYLCASSAIGVAGWYEQYFGPGTRLTVT.

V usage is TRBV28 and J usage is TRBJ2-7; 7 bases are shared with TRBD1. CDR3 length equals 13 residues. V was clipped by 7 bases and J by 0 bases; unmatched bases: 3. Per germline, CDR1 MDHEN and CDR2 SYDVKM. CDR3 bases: TGTGCCAGCAAGGACAGGAGCTCCTACGAGCAGTACTTC. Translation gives CASKDRSSYEQYF.

This CDR3 reads CASSLGVGSTDTQYF. In DNA form, the CDR3 reads TGTGCCAGCAGCTTAGGGGTCGGGAGCACAGATACGCAGTATTTT. V is TRBV7-2 and J is TRBJ2-3; no clear D. This CDR3 has 15 amino acids. The V end was cut by 1 base, the J end by 0 bases, with 8 bases between. In germline, CDR1 is SGHTA, CDR2 FQGNSA.

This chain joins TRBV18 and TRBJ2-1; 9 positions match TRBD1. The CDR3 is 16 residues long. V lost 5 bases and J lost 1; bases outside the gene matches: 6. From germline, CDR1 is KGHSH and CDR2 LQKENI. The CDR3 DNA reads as TGTGCCAGCTCAACCCGGACAGGGGAGTCCTACAATGAGCAGTTCTTC. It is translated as CASSTRTGESYNEQFF. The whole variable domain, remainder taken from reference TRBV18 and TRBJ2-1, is NAGVMQNPRHLVRRRGQEARLRCSPMKGHSHVYWYRQLPEEGLKFMVYLQKENIIDESGMPKERFSAEFPKEGPSILRIQQVVRGDSAAYFCASSTRTGESYNEQFFGPGTRLTVL.

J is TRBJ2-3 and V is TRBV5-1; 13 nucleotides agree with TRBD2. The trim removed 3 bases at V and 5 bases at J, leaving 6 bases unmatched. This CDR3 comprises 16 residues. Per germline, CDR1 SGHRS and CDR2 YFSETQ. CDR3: CASSSRTSGGIDTQYF. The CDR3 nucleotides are TGCGCCAGCAGCTCGAGGACTAGCGGGGGTATAGATACGCAGTATTTT. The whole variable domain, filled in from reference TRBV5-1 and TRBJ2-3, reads KAGVTQTPRYLIKTRGQQVTLSCSPISGHRSVSWYQQTPGQGLQFLFEYFSETQRNKGNFPGRFSGRQFSNSRSEMNVSTLELGDSALYLCASSSRTSGGIDTQYFGPGTRLTVL.

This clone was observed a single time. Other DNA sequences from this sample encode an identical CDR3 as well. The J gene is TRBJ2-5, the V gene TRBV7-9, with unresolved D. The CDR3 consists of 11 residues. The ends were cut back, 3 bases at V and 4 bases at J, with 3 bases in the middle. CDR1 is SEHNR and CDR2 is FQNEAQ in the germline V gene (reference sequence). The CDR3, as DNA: TGTGCCAGCAGCTTCGGAGAGACCCAGTACTTC. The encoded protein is CASSFGETQYF.

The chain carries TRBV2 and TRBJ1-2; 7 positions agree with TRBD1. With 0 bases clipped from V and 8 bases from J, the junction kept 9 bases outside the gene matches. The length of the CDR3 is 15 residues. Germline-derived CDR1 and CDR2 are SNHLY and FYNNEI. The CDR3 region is CASSEALDRSDGYTF. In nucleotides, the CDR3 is TGTGCCAGCAGTGAAGCTCTGGACAGGTCGGACGGCTACACCTTC.

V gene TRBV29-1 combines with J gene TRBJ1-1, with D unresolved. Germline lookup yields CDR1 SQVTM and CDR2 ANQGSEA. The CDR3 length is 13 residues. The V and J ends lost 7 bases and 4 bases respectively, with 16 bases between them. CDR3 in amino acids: CSADGLASTEAFF. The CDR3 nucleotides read TGCAGCGCGGACGGACTGGCCTCCACTGAAGCTTTCTTT.

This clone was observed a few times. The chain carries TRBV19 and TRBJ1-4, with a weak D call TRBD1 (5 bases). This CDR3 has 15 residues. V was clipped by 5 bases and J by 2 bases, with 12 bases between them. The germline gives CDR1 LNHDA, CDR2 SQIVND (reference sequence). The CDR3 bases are TGTGCCAGTAGTCGATCCAGGGCGACTAATGAAAAACTGTTTTTT. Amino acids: CASSRSRATNEKLFF.

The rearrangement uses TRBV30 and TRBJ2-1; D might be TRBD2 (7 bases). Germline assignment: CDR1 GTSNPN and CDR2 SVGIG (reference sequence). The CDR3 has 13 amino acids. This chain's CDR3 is CAVEGEGPNEQFF. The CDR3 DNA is TGTGCTGTGGAGGGGGAGGGCCCCAATGAGCAGTTCTTC.

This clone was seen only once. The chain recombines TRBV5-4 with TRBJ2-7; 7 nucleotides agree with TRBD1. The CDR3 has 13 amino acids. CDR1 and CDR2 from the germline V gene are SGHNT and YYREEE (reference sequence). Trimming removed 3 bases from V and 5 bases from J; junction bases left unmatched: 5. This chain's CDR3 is CASSSQGQDEQYV. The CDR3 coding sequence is TGTGCCAGCAGCTCACAGGGGCAGGACGAGCAGTACGTC.

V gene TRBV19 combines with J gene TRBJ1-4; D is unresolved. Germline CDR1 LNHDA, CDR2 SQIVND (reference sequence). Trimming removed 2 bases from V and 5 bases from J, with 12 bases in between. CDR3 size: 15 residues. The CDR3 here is CASSIPAGSNEKLFF. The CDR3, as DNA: TGTGCCAGTAGTATACCGGCAGGATCGAATGAAAAACTGTTTTTT. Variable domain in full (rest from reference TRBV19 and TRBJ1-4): DGGITQSPKYLFRKEGQNVTLSCEQNLNHDAMYWYRQDPGQGLRLIYYSQIVNDFQKGDIAEGYSVSREKKESFPLTVTSAQKNPTAFYLCASSIPAGSNEKLFFGSGTQLSVL.

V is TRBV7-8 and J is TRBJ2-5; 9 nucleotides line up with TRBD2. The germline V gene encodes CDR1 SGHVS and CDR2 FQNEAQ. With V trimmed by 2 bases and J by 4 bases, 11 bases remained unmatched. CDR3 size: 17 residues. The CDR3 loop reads CASSLTGGGRAAETQYF. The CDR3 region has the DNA TGTGCCAGCAGCTTAACGGGGGGCGGGAGGGCCGCAGAGACCCAGTACTTC.

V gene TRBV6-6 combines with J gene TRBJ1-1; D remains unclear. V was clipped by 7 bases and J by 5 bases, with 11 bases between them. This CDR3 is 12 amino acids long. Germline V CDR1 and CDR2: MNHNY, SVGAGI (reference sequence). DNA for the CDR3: TGTGCCAGCAAGCCGGGAACAACTGAAGCTTTCTTT. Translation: CASKPGTTEAFF.

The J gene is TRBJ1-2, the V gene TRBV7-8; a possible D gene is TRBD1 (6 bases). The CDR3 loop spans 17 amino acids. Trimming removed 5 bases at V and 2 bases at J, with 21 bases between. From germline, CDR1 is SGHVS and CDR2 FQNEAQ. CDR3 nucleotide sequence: TGTGCCAGCAGCAAACAGGGCCCGACCCGAACGAACTATGGCTACACCTTC. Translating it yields CASSKQGPTRTNYGYTF.

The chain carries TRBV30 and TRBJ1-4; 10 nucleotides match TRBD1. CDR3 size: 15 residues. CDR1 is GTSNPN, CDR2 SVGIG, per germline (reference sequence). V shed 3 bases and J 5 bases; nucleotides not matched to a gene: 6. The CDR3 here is CAWRMGQGTNEKLFF. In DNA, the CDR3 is TGTGCCTGGAGGATGGGACAGGGGACAAATGAAAAACTGTTTTTT.

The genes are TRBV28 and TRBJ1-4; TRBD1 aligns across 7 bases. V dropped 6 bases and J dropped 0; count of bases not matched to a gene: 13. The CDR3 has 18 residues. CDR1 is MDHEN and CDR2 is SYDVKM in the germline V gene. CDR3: CASRLDRIGTATNEKLFF. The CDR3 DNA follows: TGTGCCAGCAGACTAGACAGAATCGGGACAGCAACTAATGAAAAACTGTTTTTT.

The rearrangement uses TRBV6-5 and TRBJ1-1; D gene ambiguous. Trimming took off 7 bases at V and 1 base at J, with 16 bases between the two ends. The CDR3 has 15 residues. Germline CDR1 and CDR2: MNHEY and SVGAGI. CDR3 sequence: CASTRPGSPNTEAFF. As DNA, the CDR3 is TGTGCCAGCACCAGGCCGGGAAGCCCGAACACTGAAGCTTTCTTT.

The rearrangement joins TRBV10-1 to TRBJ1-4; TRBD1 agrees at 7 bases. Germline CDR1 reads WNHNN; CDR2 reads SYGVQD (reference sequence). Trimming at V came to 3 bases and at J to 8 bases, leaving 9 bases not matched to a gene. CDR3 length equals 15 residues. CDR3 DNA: TGCGCCAGCAGTGACCGCAAAGGGACAGAAGAAAAACTGTTTTTT. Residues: CASSDRKGTEEKLFF.